The 26 T cell receptor beta chains below were found in one sample sequenced in a study of human T cells and chemical hapten exposure. TCRdb analysed the RACE reads with MiXCR anew, one entry per CDR3 protein. The table records 95,000 to 150,000 distinct CDR3 sequences, around 11% of them present only once. Indicated time point: patch test 3, about 24 weeks after DPC sensitization. Documented treatment: therapeutic diphenylcyclopropenone sensitization with weekly scalp DPC. Specimen: whole blood, collected in connection with sensitization to the hapten diphenylcyclopropenone (DPC). The receptor source for this set is a woman aged 50 to 60 with alopecia areata. Some clones in this sample may be carry-over from other donors' samples.

This clonotype was detected a few times. This chain uses TRBV19 with TRBJ2-1, with 10 bases lining up with TRBD2. CDR3 length equals 15 residues. With 7 bases clipped from V and 8 bases from J, the junction kept 11 bases outside the gene matches. Germline V gene lookup returns CDR1 LNHDA and CDR2 SQIVND (reference sequence). The CDR3 DNA sequence: TGTGCCAGTACCCGCATAGCGGGAGGTGGGGATGAGCAGTTCTTC. Translated, it gives CASTRIAGGGDEQFF.

This chain connects TRBV29-1 to TRBJ2-6; 9 bases agree with TRBD2. After removal of 0 bases from V and 2 bases from J, the junction contained 5 bases not matched to a gene. The length of the CDR3 is 17 residues. Germline V gene sequence: CDR1 SQVTM, CDR2 ANQGSEA. The CDR3 region has the DNA TGCAGCGTTGAAGATCGAGCGGGGGGAACTGGGGCCAACGTCCTGACTTTC. This codes for CSVEDRAGGTGANVLTF. Full variable domain (outside the CDR3, taken from reference TRBV29-1 and TRBJ2-6): SAVISQKPSRDICQRGTSLTIQCQVDSQVTMMFWYRQQPGQSLTLIATANQGSEATYESGFVIDKFPISRPNLTFSTLTVSNMSPEDSSIYLCSVEDRAGGTGANVLTFGAGSRLTVL.

This clonotype was found many times. CDR3 in amino acids: CASQAFPGETQYF. The CDR3 DNA reads as TGCGCCAGTCAAGCGTTCCCGGGAGAGACCCAGTACTTC. The genes are TRBV5-1 and TRBJ2-5; D call uncertain. The CDR3 has 13 amino acids. Per germline, CDR1 SGHRS and CDR2 YFSETQ. The germline V and J ends were trimmed by 8 bases and 4 bases, with 15 bases remaining between them.

This sequence joins TRBV28 and TRBJ1-6; D call uncertain. Germline V CDR1 and CDR2: MDHEN, SYDVKM. V gave up 6 bases and J gave up 8 bases, with 17 bases separating them. CDR3 size: 15 residues. In DNA form, the CDR3 reads TGTGCCAGCAGCAGAAGAGACACGGTGGATTCACCCCTCCACTTT. Its translation: CASSRRDTVDSPLHF.

The rearrangement links TRBV14 to TRBJ2-3; unclear D gene. Deletions cut 0 bases from V and 2 bases from J, with 12 bases between. This CDR3 spans 16 amino acids. CDR1 is SGHDN and CDR2 is FVKESK in the germline V gene. Written as DNA, the CDR3 is TGTGCCAGCAGCCAAGATAGGCGACGGAACACAGATACGCAGTATTTT. Translated, it gives CASSQDRRRNTDTQYF.

The V and J genes are TRBV29-1 and TRBJ1-1; no definite D call. The CDR3 spans 13 residues. From germline, CDR1 is SQVTM and CDR2 ANQGSEA. V shed 5 bases and J shed 1 base, with 11 bases lying between them. CDR3 sequence: CSVLKGTNTEAFF. The CDR3 DNA follows: TGCAGCGTTTTGAAGGGTACGAACACTGAAGCTTTCTTT.

This chain links TRBV20-1 with TRBJ1-5; TRBD1 is a possible D gene (6 bases). The CDR3 has 14 amino acids. CDR1 is DFQATT, CDR2 SNEGSKA, per germline (reference sequence). Trimming stripped 0 bases from V and 6 bases from J, with 12 bases between. The CDR3 sequence is CSARDGGARQPQHF. CDR3 sequence (DNA): TGCAGTGCTAGAGATGGGGGGGCGCGTCAGCCCCAGCATTTT.

The chain employs TRBV6-2 or TRBV6-3 and TRBJ2-1; D may match TRBD1 or TRBD2 (5 bases each). CDR1 MNHEY and CDR2 SVGEGT come from the germline V gene. The CDR3 runs 14 residues. Trimming pared 2 bases from V and 14 bases from J, leaving 19 bases between. The CDR3 DNA follows: TGTGCCAGCAGTTACGGCACGGGGCCTAGCCTAGAGTTCTTC. It is translated as CASSYGTGPSLEFF.

The gene calls are TRBV7-9 and TRBJ1-3, with a possible D match to TRBD1 (5 bases). The CDR3 is 16 amino acids. The germline CDR1 and CDR2 sequences are SEHNR and FQNEAQ (reference sequence). Trimming took 5 bases from V and 0 from J, leaving 14 bases between them. The CDR3, as DNA: TGTGCCAGCAGCCCCCAGGGACTGGGCTCTGGAAACACCATATATTTT. Encoded protein: CASSPQGLGSGNTIYF.

The rearrangement links TRBV4-1 to TRBJ2-1, with 8 bases lining up with TRBD2. V dropped 4 bases and J dropped 2; count of bases not matched to a gene: 1. Germline V gene sequence: CDR1 MGHRA, CDR2 YSYEKL. The CDR3 runs 14 residues. CDR3 region: CASSLGGAYNEQFF. CDR3 bases: TGCGCCAGCAGCCTCGGGGGGGCCTACAATGAGCAGTTCTTC.

This chain joins TRBV7-8 and TRBJ1-6; D remains unclear. Germline V gene data show CDR1 as SGHVS and CDR2 as FQNEAQ. The CDR3 length is 16 residues. Trimming pared 4 bases from V and 0 bases from J, leaving 10 bases between. CDR3 nucleotide sequence: TGTGCCAGCAGCTCGCCCCAGGACTCCTATAATTCACCCCTCCACTTT. This encodes CASSSPQDSYNSPLHF.

The table lists this clonotype with a few counts. This chain links TRBV5-1 with TRBJ2-7; TRBD1 agrees at 10 bases. This CDR3 has 14 amino acids. Germline trimming cut 9 bases from V and 4 bases from J; bases unmatched to any gene: 10. Germline CDR1 is SGHRS and CDR2 is YFSETQ. The CDR3 reads CATSAGTGAYEQYF. In nucleotides, the CDR3 is TGCGCCACCTCGGCCGGGACAGGGGCTTACGAGCAGTACTTC. The entire variable domain, with the rest obtained from reference TRBV5-1 and TRBJ2-7, is as follows: KAGVTQTPRYLIKTRGQQVTLSCSPISGHRSVSWYQQTPGQGLQFLFEYFSETQRNKGNFPGRFSGRQFSNSRSEMNVSTLELGDSALYLCATSAGTGAYEQYFGPGTRLTVT.

Comments on this clonotype: One end of the junction does not line up with germline, which may come from a read error. This chain links TRBV14 with TRBJ1-1; 9 bases map to TRBD1. This CDR3 region has 14 residues. Germline-derived CDR1 and CDR2 are SGHDN and FVKESK. CDR3 DNA: TGTGCCAGCAAATCGACAGGGGGAGGCCCTGAAGATTTCTTT. It specifies CASKSTGGGPEDFF.

This clonotype was seen a few times. The rearrangement links TRBV7-3 to TRBJ1-1; D is undetermined. CDR1 is SGHTA and CDR2 is FQGTGA in the germline V gene. This CDR3 is 13 amino acids long. Between the trimmed V and J ends, which lost 7 bases and 1 base, there was a span of 10 bases. The CDR3 sequence: CASTPPQNTEAFF. Written as DNA, the CDR3 is TGTGCCAGCACCCCGCCCCAGAACACTGAAGCTTTCTTT.

The chain employs TRBV30 and TRBJ1-2; D perhaps matches TRBD1 (5 bases). The germline gives CDR1 GTSNPN, CDR2 SVGIG (reference sequence). This CDR3 region has 14 residues. The V end was cut by 6 bases, the J end by 6 bases, with 20 bases between. This chain's CDR3 is CACPGGIRGDGYTF. Here the CDR3 DNA reads TGTGCCTGTCCTGGGGGGATTCGGGGGGATGGCTACACCTTC.

This clonotype was detected ten times or more. This chain uses TRBV27 with TRBJ1-1; 8 nucleotides agree with TRBD1. Germline loops: CDR1 MNHEY, CDR2 SMNVEV (reference sequence). The ends lost 3 bases at V and 1 base at J; junction bases unmatched: 4. The CDR3 is made up of 15 amino acids. CDR3 DNA sequence: TGTGCCAGCAGTTTCTTGGACAGGGCGAACACTGAAGCTTTCTTT. Amino acids: CASSFLDRANTEAFF.

In its sample, this clonotype was seen a few times. J is TRBJ1-1 and V is TRBV29-1; D is undetermined. Germline CDR1 is SQVTM and CDR2 is ANQGSEA. The CDR3 is made up of 14 amino acids. V lost 3 bases and J lost 1, with 12 bases in between. CDR3 sequence reads: CSVDDTIWNTEAFF. The DNA of the CDR3 is TGCAGCGTTGATGACACAATATGGAACACTGAAGCTTTCTTT.

CDR3 sequence (DNA): TGCAGTGCTAATACAGGGAGTACTGAAGCTTTCTTT. Translation gives CSANTGSTEAFF. The chain combines TRBV20-1 with TRBJ1-1; D might be TRBD1 (6 bases). This CDR3 has 12 residues. V was shortened by 4 bases and J by 5 bases, with 11 bases between the two germline ends. Germline-derived CDR1 and CDR2 are DFQATT and SNEGSKA (reference sequence).

V usage is TRBV20-1 and J usage is TRBJ2-2; 10 positions match TRBD2. J gave up 6 bases and V 3 bases, and 10 bases lay outside the gene matches. The germline gives CDR1 DFQATT, CDR2 SNEGSKA (reference sequence). The CDR3 totals 16 residues. CDR3 in DNA: TGCAGTGCTAGTCCAGCGGGAGGGCCGGGGGCCGGGGAGCTGTTTTTT. Its protein is CSASPAGGPGAGELFF.

Only one count was recorded for this clonotype. This sequence may be a read error, since a much larger clone differs from it by one base. The CDR3 DNA reads as TGTGCCAGCAGCGTAGGAGGTCAGTCTTTTGACGAGCAGTACTTC. Protein sequence: CASSVGGQSFDEQYF. The chain uses TRBV9 and TRBJ2-7; D not resolved. V lost 0 bases, J lost 5 bases, and 15 bases lay in between. Germline CDR1 is SGDLS and CDR2 is YYNGEE. CDR3 length equals 15 residues.

This clonotype has a handful of counts. This chain links TRBV18 with TRBJ1-4; TRBD1 agrees at 7 bases. This CDR3 region has 15 residues. Germline lookup yields CDR1 KGHSH and CDR2 LQKENI. Trimming removed 5 bases from V and 7 bases from J; junction bases left unmatched: 10. In DNA, the CDR3 is TGTGCCAGCTCATCGTTGACAGGGTCGGTTGAAAAACTGTTTTTT. Translating gives CASSSLTGSVEKLFF.

This clonotype was recorded at least ten times. This CDR3 is CSVSGTGPWNEQFF. The CDR3 nucleotides are TGCAGCGTTAGCGGGACCGGTCCATGGAATGAGCAGTTCTTC. V and J are TRBV29-1 and TRBJ2-1; 7 bases align to TRBD2. The CDR3 sequence is 14 residues long. V was pared by 5 bases and J by 7 bases, with 11 bases of the junction left unmatched. Germline V lookup: CDR1 SQVTM, CDR2 ANQGSEA.

There are many counts of this clonotype. The chain has TRBV12-3 or TRBV12-4 and TRBJ1-5, with D perhaps matching TRBD1 (6 bases). The CDR3 contains 13 residues. Trimming removed 4 bases from V and 9 bases from J, with 13 bases in between. As DNA, the CDR3 is TGTGCCAGCAGTTCCGGACAGCCGAGGCCCCAGCATTTT. Translation gives CASSSGQPRPQHF.

This clonotype was recorded a few times. V usage is TRBV7-6 and J usage is TRBJ2-7; D might be TRBD2 (5 bases). This CDR3 contains 15 residues. V lost 1 base, J lost 2 bases, and 12 bases lay in between. Germline CDR1 SGHVS, CDR2 FNYEAQ. As DNA, the CDR3 is TGTGCCAGCAGCTTAGAAGCGGTGGCCGCCTACGAGCAGTACTTC. Translating gives CASSLEAVAAYEQYF.

This chain's CDR3 is CSASSGQGGQPQHF. DNA for the CDR3: TGCAGTGCTAGTTCCGGACAGGGAGGGCAGCCCCAGCATTTT. The genes are TRBV20-1 and TRBJ1-5, with 8 nucleotides matching TRBD1. V lost 3 bases to trimming and J lost 7 bases; unmatched junction nucleotides: 8. In germline, CDR1 is DFQATT, CDR2 SNEGSKA (reference sequence). This CDR3 is built from 14 residues.

A note on this clonotype: It may be a read error: a sequence one base away is much more abundant. The chain carries TRBV6-4 and TRBJ2-2; no firm D call. Germline CDR1 and CDR2: MRHNA and SNTAGT. The CDR3 contains 14 residues. Trimming took off 7 bases at V and 5 bases at J, with 14 bases between the two ends. DNA of the CDR3: TGTGCCAGCACCCCGAGCACGGGTACCGGGGAGCTGTTTTTT. Protein product: CASTPSTGTGELFF.